The next 27 T cell receptor beta chains were all read from a single sample in a study of cytomegalovirus exposure and HLA in healthy donors (dated by TCRdb to the late 2010s). Library creation used the immunoSEQ multiplex PCR assay. The multiplex PCR relied on a mix of 60 forward primers for TCR Vbeta segments and 13 reverse primers for TCR Jbeta segments. Sourced from immuneACCESS, this table was stored by TCRdb with only in-frame sequences that have V and J called. A share of the clones is absent; for the studies checked, an unresolved V gene accounts for under half, and the remainder has no known explanation. This specimen's table enumerates about 210,000 clones. The ten largest make up about 1% of the sample. The sample comprised PBMCs. The receptors here all came from a woman in her 30s in good health and CMV-seropositive.

V and J are TRBV10-3 and TRBJ2-7; D is perhaps TRBD2 (6 bases). V dropped 1 base and J dropped 0 bases, with 10 bases sitting between them. The CDR3 has 15 residues. Looked up from germline, CDR1 is ENHRY and CDR2 is SYGVKD. Written as DNA, the CDR3 is TGTGCCATCAGTGAGTATTACGGGGGCTCCTACGAGCAGTACTTC. Encoded protein: CAISEYYGGSYEQYF.

This chain joins TRBV10-1 and TRBJ2-2; D is uncertain. The CDR3 runs to 13 residues. The V end lost 1 base, the J end lost 5 bases, and 5 bases lay between the germline ends. CDR1 and CDR2 from the germline V gene are WNHNN and SYGVQD (reference sequence). DNA of the CDR3: TGCGCCAGCAGTGAGTTAGTTACCGGGGAGCTGTTTTTT. Protein: CASSELVTGELFF.

The chain is built from TRBV5-4 and TRBJ2-7, with TRBD2 identical over 7 bases. The CDR3 runs 16 residues. J gave up 1 base and V 0 bases, and 7 bases lay outside the gene matches. Germline V gives CDR1 SGHNT, CDR2 YYREEE (reference sequence). The CDR3 spells CASSLGPGRPSYEQYF. The CDR3 DNA reads as TGTGCCAGCAGCTTGGGTCCCGGGAGGCCGTCCTACGAGCAGTACTTC.

The chain has TRBV7-2 and TRBJ2-2, with D possibly matching TRBD2 (5 bases). CDR1 is SGHTA, CDR2 FQGNSA, per germline. V lost 1 base and J lost 3, with 12 bases in between. The CDR3 is made up of 16 amino acids. DNA for the CDR3: TGTGCCAGCAGCTTAGTTTCCGGGGTGGACACCGGGGAGCTGTTTTTT. Encoded protein: CASSLVSGVDTGELFF.

The CDR3 spells CASSRRWAGLNYGYTF. The CDR3 nucleotides read TGTGCCAGCAGCAGGCGATGGGCAGGGCTAAACTATGGCTACACCTTC. This chain connects TRBV5-8 to TRBJ1-2, with a tentative D call TRBD1 (5 bases). CDR1 is SGHTS, CDR2 YDEGEE, per germline. There are 16 residues in the CDR3. The ends were cut back, 4 bases at V and 2 bases at J, with 18 bases in the middle. The full variable domain, rest sourced from reference TRBV5-8 and TRBJ1-2, is EAGVTQSPTHLIKTRGQQATLRCSPISGHTSVYWYQQALGLGLQFLLWYDEGEERNRGNFPPRFSGRQFPNYSSELNVNALELEDSALYLCASSRRWAGLNYGYTFGSGTRLTVV.

This rearrangement joins TRBV6-5 to TRBJ1-3; no clear D. Germline assignment: CDR1 MNHEY and CDR2 SVGAGI. Trimming took off 2 bases at V and 0 bases at J, with 8 bases between the two ends. This CDR3 region has 15 residues. CDR3 sequence (DNA): TGTGCCAGCAGTTACCGCAGACTCTCTGGAAACACCATATATTTT. Protein: CASSYRRLSGNTIYF.

V gene TRBV6-1 combines with J gene TRBJ2-7; tentative D call: TRBD2 (6 bases). CDR1 is MNHNS and CDR2 is SASEGT in the germline V gene. The ends were cut back, 1 base at V and 0 bases at J, with 7 bases in the middle. This CDR3 comprises 14 residues. The CDR3 loop reads CASSEDGSSYEQYF. The CDR3 region has the DNA TGTGCCAGCAGTGAAGACGGGAGCTCCTACGAGCAGTACTTC.

The V and J genes are TRBV30 and TRBJ1-1; tentatively, D is TRBD1 (5 bases). Trimming removed 3 bases from V and 2 bases from J, with 13 bases in between. The CDR3 totals 14 residues. CDR1 GTSNPN and CDR2 SVGIG come from the germline V gene (reference sequence). The CDR3 reads CAWSKPQGNTEAFF. The DNA for the CDR3 is TGTGCCTGGAGCAAACCCCAGGGAAACACTGAAGCTTTCTTT.

This sequence joins TRBV9 and TRBJ2-5; 10 bases are shared with TRBD2. Germline CDR1 SGDLS, CDR2 YYNGEE. The CDR3 runs to 18 residues. J lost 4 bases, V lost 3 bases, and 15 bases had no gene match. CDR3 bases: TGTGCCAGCAGCGCGGGATTTAGCGGGAGGCCCTGGGGAGAGACCCAGTACTTC. Translating gives CASSAGFSGRPWGETQYF.

The chain joins TRBV7-8 to TRBJ2-1; the D gene is possibly TRBD2 (6 bases). The CDR3 length is 15 residues. In germline, CDR1 is SGHVS, CDR2 FQNEAQ. Trimming took 5 bases from V and 4 from J, leaving 15 bases between them. CDR3 protein: CASSTRWGEYNEQFF. CDR3 coding DNA: TGTGCCAGCAGCACCCGGTGGGGGGAGTACAATGAGCAGTTCTTC.

The V call is TRBV21-1, the J call TRBJ2-7; the D call TRBD2 from the table was never checked on the DNA. TRBV21-1 counts as a pseudogene. The CDR3 loop spans 14 amino acids. Here the CDR3 reads CASGTGLTSYEQYF. CDR3 DNA: TGTGCCAGCGGGACGGGACTCACCTCCTACGAGCAGTACTTC.

The J gene is TRBJ2-7, the V gene TRBV19; 10 nucleotides match TRBD2. Germline CDR1 LNHDA, CDR2 SQIVND (reference sequence). The trim removed 3 bases at V and 4 bases at J, leaving 9 bases unmatched. CDR3 length: 16 amino acids. The CDR3 coding sequence is TGTGCCAGTAGTATGAATCAGCGGGGGGGCGTTTACGAGCAGTACTTC. Residues: CASSMNQRGGVYEQYF.

This chain connects TRBV2 to TRBJ2-7; a possible D gene is TRBD2 (6 bases). The germline V gene has CDR1 SNHLY and CDR2 FYNNEI. CDR3 length equals 16 residues. V was pared by 6 bases and J by 4 bases, with 22 bases between. The CDR3 bases are TGTGCCAGCAGGGGGAGGCGGACGGTAGATCCTTACGAGCAGTACTTC. Amino acid sequence: CASRGRRTVDPYEQYF.

V and J are TRBV10-3 and TRBJ1-3; 8 bases fit TRBD1. V shed 8 bases and J 0 bases; nucleotides not matched to a gene: 3. The CDR3 is made up of 14 amino acids. The germline V gene has CDR1 ENHRY and CDR2 SYGVKD. Here the CDR3 DNA reads TGTGCCATCGGCGGACAGGGCTCTGGAAACACCATATATTTT. This gives the protein CAIGGQGSGNTIYF.

This sequence joins TRBV28 and TRBJ1-1, with a possible D match to TRBD1 (5 bases). With 6 bases removed from V and 2 bases from J, the gap between germline ends came to 19 bases. CDR3 length: 16 amino acids. The V gene's germline CDR1 is MDHEN and CDR2 SYDVKM. The chain's CDR3 is CASSQVSGRENTEAFF. The CDR3 coding sequence is TGTGCCAGCAGCCAGGTTTCCGGCAGGGAAAACACTGAAGCTTTCTTT.

The chain is built from TRBV4-3 and TRBJ1-4, with 7 bases matching TRBD1. The ends lost 5 bases at V and 8 bases at J; junction bases unmatched: 14. There are 16 residues in the CDR3. Germline loops: CDR1 LGHNA, CDR2 YSLEER. The CDR3 sequence is CASSSGYTGQREKLFF. The CDR3 DNA reads TGCGCCAGCAGCTCGGGGTACACGGGACAGAGAGAAAAACTGTTTTTT.

In the case of this clone: At one boundary the junction diverges from the germline segment, which might be a read error. The chain recombines TRBV2 with TRBJ2-7; 13 nucleotides line up with TRBD2. Per germline, CDR1 SNHLY and CDR2 FYNNEI. The CDR3 spans 17 residues. CDR3 loop: CASTFGLAGAGSYEQHF. CDR3 in DNA: TGTGCCAGCACCTTTGGACTAGCGGGAGCAGGATCCTACGAGCAGCACTTC.

The chain links TRBV5-4 to TRBJ2-2; possible D gene TRBD2, 6 bases. The germline gives CDR1 SGHNT, CDR2 YYREEE (reference sequence). The CDR3 extends over 13 amino acids. Trimming removed 4 bases from V and 6 bases from J, with 10 bases in between. The CDR3 reads CASSAGSPGELFF. The CDR3, as DNA: TGTGCCAGCAGCGCGGGGAGTCCCGGGGAGCTGTTTTTT.

In nucleotides, the CDR3 is TGTGCCAGCAGTTTAGAGAAACAGGGTTACGAGCAGTACTTC. The encoded protein is CASSLEKQGYEQYF. The J gene is TRBJ2-7, the V gene TRBV2, with a tentative D call TRBD1 (6 bases). The V gene's germline CDR1 is SNHLY and CDR2 FYNNEI. With 5 bases removed from V and 4 bases from J, the gap between germline ends came to 15 bases. The CDR3 covers 14 residues.

The gene calls are TRBV27 and TRBJ1-4; D is ambiguous. From germline, CDR1 is MNHEY and CDR2 SMNVEV (reference sequence). V shed 6 bases and J shed 0 bases, with 17 bases lying between them. The CDR3 extends over 17 amino acids. CDR3 sequence reads: CASSSFRGSATNEKLFF. The CDR3 DNA sequence: TGTGCCAGCAGCTCCTTCCGAGGCAGCGCAACTAATGAAAAACTGTTTTTT. The complete variable domain, with remaining parts taken from reference TRBV27 and TRBJ1-4, reads EAQVTQNPRYLITVTGKKLTVTCSQNMNHEYMSWYRQDPGLGLRQIYYSMNVEVTDKGDVPEGYKVSRKEKRNFPLILESPSPNQTSLYFCASSSFRGSATNEKLFFGSGTQLSVL.

The chain uses TRBV19 and TRBJ2-7; the D gene is possibly TRBD2 (5 bases). Germline CDR1 reads LNHDA; CDR2 reads SQIVND (reference sequence). The CDR3 contains 13 residues. V was pared by 5 bases and J by 3 bases, with 11 bases between. The DNA for the CDR3 is TGTGCCAGTAGTCCTCCGGGGTACTACGAGCAGTACTTC. Translated, it gives CASSPPGYYEQYF.

This rearrangement joins TRBV6-6 to TRBJ1-4; TRBD1 matches at 12 bases. The germline V gene has CDR1 MNHNY and CDR2 SVGAGI (reference sequence). J gave up 8 bases and V 6 bases, and 10 bases lay outside the gene matches. This CDR3 spans 16 amino acids. In DNA, the CDR3 is TGTGCCAGCAGATACACGGGACAGGGGGCCGGGGAAAAACTGTTTTTT. It specifies CASRYTGQGAGEKLFF.

This sequence joins TRBV9 and TRBJ2-1, with D perhaps TRBD2 (7 bases). V lost 0 bases and J lost 3, with 13 bases in between. CDR3 size: 16 residues. Germline CDR1 is SGDLS and CDR2 is YYNGEE. The CDR3 sequence is CASSVGGLAVYNEQFF. The DNA of the CDR3 is TGTGCCAGCAGCGTAGGGGGGCTAGCGGTCTACAATGAGCAGTTCTTC.

The CDR3 DNA follows: TGTGCCAGCAGCCGAAGCCGGGACATTGCCTACGAGCAGTACTTC. Translation gives CASSRSRDIAYEQYF. The chain uses TRBV14 and TRBJ2-7; possibly TRBD1 for D (6 bases). Germline CDR1 reads SGHDN; CDR2 reads FVKESK. The CDR3 contains 15 residues. Trimming took off 4 bases at V and 2 bases at J, with 15 bases between the two ends.

V and J are TRBV9 and TRBJ2-7; TRBD1 aligns across 7 bases. Germline CDR1 and CDR2: SGDLS and YYNGEE. V lost 0 bases to trimming and J lost 3 bases; unmatched junction nucleotides: 6. The CDR3 length is 15 residues. The CDR3 DNA reads TGTGCCAGCAGCGTAGGACAGGGTGTATTCTACGAGCAGTACTTC. Translating it yields CASSVGQGVFYEQYF.

The CDR3 DNA follows: TGTGCCAGCTCACCCTGGGGCAGCTACGAGCAGTACTTC. Amino acids: CASSPWGSYEQYF. The V and J genes are TRBV18 and TRBJ2-7; tentative D call: TRBD1 (5 bases). CDR3 length: 13 residues. V was clipped by 3 bases and J by 3 bases, with 9 bases between them. Germline assignment: CDR1 KGHSH and CDR2 LQKENI. The full variable domain, with the rest looked up from reference TRBV18 and TRBJ2-7, is NAGVMQNPRHLVRRRGQEARLRCSPMKGHSHVYWYRQLPEEGLKFMVYLQKENIIDESGMPKERFSAEFPKEGPSILRIQQVVRGDSAAYFCASSPWGSYEQYFGPGTRLTVT.

This sequence joins TRBV5-7 and TRBJ2-7, with unresolved D. TRBV5-7 is reported as an ORF; its role is uncertain. This CDR3 region has 14 residues. Trimming removed 2 bases at V and 0 bases at J, with 9 bases between. The chain's CDR3 is CASSFESLSYEQYF. In nucleotides, the CDR3 is TGTGCCAGCAGCTTCGAGAGCCTCTCCTACGAGCAGTACTTC.